This TCR beta chain comes out of a study of siplizumab effects on memory and regulatory T cells. Study results and limitations: Reactions containing siplizumab showed mappable alloreactive CD4+ clones averaging approximately 66% Treg-derived, versus around 25% in controls. Suppressive capability of dividing Tregs from siplizumab cultures went unverified. About 80-97% of proliferating CD4+ or CD8+ clones had no assignable naive or memory phenotype.

Some clones are missing from TCRdb's copy, which holds only in-frame ones; the method was immunoSEQ multiplex PCR. The data show 75,000 to 100,000 clones, around 94% seen once. CDR3 length: 15 amino acids. Germline assignment: CDR1 MNHEY and CDR2 SVGAGI. V lost 0 bases and J lost 5, with 12 bases in between. As to this clone: The antigen is unknown.

The source of this sequence is a human donor in good health. Material for sequencing was non-Treg CD4+ T cells sorted from blood. The chain joins TRBV6-5 to TRBJ2-3; maybe TRBD2 (7 bases). The CDR3 spells CASSYSGGRVDTQYF. The CDR3 nucleotides read TGTGCCAGCAGTTACTCGGGGGGGCGAGTAGATACGCAGTATTTT.